This T cell receptor beta chain was sequenced for a study of OX40 agonist ivuxolimab in advanced cancers. Study overall: Partial responses were observed in three patients, of whom one had hepatocellular carcinoma and two had cutaneous melanoma.

Repertoires were generated with immunoSEQ multiplex PCR, while TCRdb's copy carries only in-frame clones and drops some. Of about 71,000 clones listed, approximately 80% were seen once; the top ten hold 0.44%. The CDR3 covers 13 residues. The germline CDR1 and CDR2 sequences are SGHNT and YENEEA. V lost 5 bases to trimming and J lost 8 bases, with 15 bases between them. This clone has a handful of counts. V gene TRBV11-3 combines with J gene TRBJ1-2; maybe TRBD1 (6 bases). The receptor was derived from an adult with an advanced solid tumor such as melanoma, head and neck, liver or kidney cancer. Source: CD4+ or CD8+ T cells sorted from blood, taken in a trial of the OX40 agonist ivuxolimab. Written as DNA, the CDR3 is TGTGCCAGCAGCCACAGTTGGGGGGGCGGCTACACCTTC. It encodes CASSHSWGGGYTF. Full variable domain (missing parts from reference TRBV11-3 and TRBJ1-2): EAGVVQSPRYKIIEKKQPVAFWCNPISGHNTLYWYLQNLGQGPELLIRYENEEAVDDSQLPKDRFSAERLKGVDSTLKIQPAELGDSAVYLCASSHSWGGGYTFGSGTRLTVV.